This T cell receptor beta chain was recovered during a study of shared clonotypes between healthy human individuals. Regarding the study as a whole: Sorted-subset sequencing, rarefaction showed, was incomplete despite large depth.

CDR1 and CDR2 (germline): MNHEY, SMNVEV (reference sequence). This CDR3 spans 13 amino acids. V gave up 7 bases and J gave up 1 base, with 10 bases separating them. Some clones are missing from TCRdb's copy, which holds only in-frame ones; the method was immunoSEQ multiplex PCR. The table shows almost 700,000 clones, with approximately 90% occurring only once. Regarding this clone: Its antigen is unknown.

Naive-designated CD8 cells lacked CD45RO, were positively enriched for CCR7, and omitted terminally differentiated effector memory CD45RA+ cells. The study drew all its donors from Caucasian adults living in Nashville, Tennessee. The sequencing input was naive CD8+ T cells sorted from blood. This chain connects TRBV27 to TRBJ1-1, with unresolved D. This TCR was sampled from a man under 40 in good health. The CDR3 coding sequence is TGTGCCAGCAATGACTTCCAGAACACTGAAGCTTTCTTT. It specifies CASNDFQNTEAFF.